The clone carrying this T cell receptor beta chain was seen more than once but under ten times. iRepertoire HTBI primers and Arm-PCR of CDR3 regions built TCR beta libraries. Each CDR3 protein is one row after TCRdb ran MiXCR on the multiplex PCR reads. The table shows over 400,000 distinct CDR3 sequences, with 12% to 15% occurring only once. The source of the sample is a study of regulatory T cells in long-lasting Graves disease. This CDR3 is 16 amino acids long. Germline V gene lookup returns CDR1 LNHNV and CDR2 YYDKDF (reference sequence). V lost 0 bases, J lost 2 bases, and 12 bases lay in between. Sample time point: newly diagnosed GD, antithyroid drugs for less than 3 months. PBMC RNA served as the TCR library source. This same sample was also part of a study on T cells in Graves' hyperthyroidism and ophthalmopathy. That report adds: The hyperthyroidism was newly diagnosed and had lasted under 2 months; the patients were aged 18 to 65. The TCR CDR3 was amplified in a first-round RT-PCR using the HTBI primer set. Also found in blood were most expanded thyroid clonotypes above 0.001.

The chain uses TRBV15 and TRBJ2-3; weak D call: TRBD2 (5 bases). Sequences were derived from peripheral blood mononuclear cells (PBMCs), sampled at new diagnosis, from a patient treated with antithyroid drugs. The TCR comes from a woman between 45 and 60 years old with Graves disease. The CDR3 reads CATSRDRPGNTDTQYF. The CDR3 DNA is TGTGCCACCAGCAGAGATCGTCCGGGGAACACAGATACGCAGTATTTT. Based on the CDR3 plus reference TRBV15 and TRBJ2-3, the full variable domain is DAMVIQNPRYQVTQFGKPVTLSCSQTLNHNVMYWYQQKSSQAPKLLFHYYDKDFNNEADTPDNFQSRRPNTSFCFLDIRSPGLGDTAMYLCATSRDRPGNTDTQYFGPGTRLTVL.